The 24 T cell receptor beta chains presented below share a single source sample, sequenced in a study of spatial heterogeneity in lung cancer. TCRdb re-called the 5' RACE reads with MiXCR, one entry per CDR3 protein. The repertoire includes approximately 13,000 distinct CDR3 sequences, around 15% of them detected once, and 37% sits in the top ten. The time point: sample taken at primary tumor resection. Whole RNA, isolated from tumor, nontumor lung or frozen PBMC, was sequenced without prior sorting. The sequencing used PBMCs, collected at surgery. The source of these receptors is a male donor with early-stage non-small cell lung cancer.

The rearrangement links TRBV2 to TRBJ2-3; D unclear. This CDR3 contains 17 residues. Looked up from germline, CDR1 is SNHLY and CDR2 is FYNNEI. Trimming shortened V by 0 bases and J by 4 bases, and 17 bases separated the two germline ends. CDR3: CASSEALPQRGADTQYF. The CDR3 bases are TGTGCCAGCAGTGAAGCGCTTCCACAGCGAGGCGCAGATACGCAGTATTTT.

The chain is built from TRBV7-8 and TRBJ2-7; TRBD1 might be the D (5 bases). The CDR3 covers 12 residues. V lost 1 base to trimming and J lost 9 bases, with 10 bases between them. Germline-derived CDR1 and CDR2 are SGHVS and FQNEAQ. The CDR3 loop reads CASSLVGRGQYF. The CDR3 coding sequence is TGTGCCAGCAGCTTAGTCGGTAGGGGGCAGTACTTC.

This clonotype was observed a few times. The rearrangement links TRBV7-8 to TRBJ1-1, with D unresolved. The CDR3 runs to 12 residues. The germline V and J ends were trimmed by 5 bases and 0 bases, with 4 bases remaining between them. The germline V gene encodes CDR1 SGHVS and CDR2 FQNEAQ. CDR3 sequence (DNA): TGTGCCAGCAGCCGAATGAACACTGAAGCTTTCTTT. It is translated as CASSRMNTEAFF.

Ten or more counts support this clonotype. The V and J genes are TRBV7-2 and TRBJ2-7, with D uncertain. This CDR3 spans 14 amino acids. The germline V gene encodes CDR1 SGHTA and CDR2 FQGNSA. Trimming stripped 4 bases from V and 1 base from J, with 11 bases between. CDR3 sequence: CASSSSDRSYEQYF. Written as DNA, the CDR3 is TGTGCCAGCAGCTCCTCCGACCGATCCTACGAGCAGTACTTC. Full variable domain (remainder filled in from reference TRBV7-2 and TRBJ2-7): GAGVSQSPSNKVTEKGKDVELRCDPISGHTALYWYRQSLGQGLEFLIYFQGNSAPDKSGLPSDRFSAERTGGSVSTLTIQRTQQEDSAVYLCASSSSDRSYEQYFGPGTRLTVT.

This chain joins TRBV5-8 and TRBJ1-6, with 9 bases lining up with TRBD1. The length of the CDR3 is 16 residues. Germline loops: CDR1 SGHTS, CDR2 YDEGEE. V trimming: 4 bases; J trimming: 6 bases; junction bases outside the gene matches: 8. The DNA for the CDR3 is TGTGCCAGCAGCCCAACGCCGGGACAGGGTAATTCACCCCTCCACTTT. Encoded protein: CASSPTPGQGNSPLHF.

The chain couples TRBV5-1 to TRBJ2-5; 8 nucleotides line up with TRBD1. Germline values: CDR1 SGHRS, CDR2 YFSETQ. Trimming at V came to 2 bases and at J to 1 base, leaving 7 bases not matched to a gene. This CDR3 is 16 amino acids long. CDR3 region: CASSFGQGNFQETQYF. CDR3 in DNA: TGCGCCAGCAGCTTCGGACAGGGCAACTTCCAAGAGACCCAGTACTTC. Full variable domain (outside the CDR3, taken from reference TRBV5-1 and TRBJ2-5): KAGVTQTPRYLIKTRGQQVTLSCSPISGHRSVSWYQQTPGQGLQFLFEYFSETQRNKGNFPGRFSGRQFSNSRSEMNVSTLELGDSALYLCASSFGQGNFQETQYFGPGTRLLVL.

The rearrangement joins TRBV6-2 or TRBV6-3 to TRBJ2-3, with 8 bases that match TRBD1. The trim removed 2 bases at V and 0 bases at J, leaving 7 bases unmatched. The CDR3 totals 17 residues. CDR1 is MNHEY, CDR2 SVGEGT, per germline. For the CDR3, the DNA is TGTGCCAGCAGTTACACCGGACAGGGCCCTAGCACAGATACGCAGTATTTT. Amino acids: CASSYTGQGPSTDTQYF.

The genes are TRBV10-3 and TRBJ2-1; the match to TRBD1 covers 8 bases. The CDR3 contains 16 residues. V lost 3 bases, J lost 10 bases, and 14 bases stayed unmatched. Germline-derived CDR1 and CDR2 are ENHRY and SYGVKD. The CDR3, as DNA: TGTGCCATCAGTGAATTGACAGGGGTGGTTAAAAACGAGCAGTTCTTC. Its translation is CAISELTGVVKNEQFF.

Only a few counts were recorded for this clonotype. The chain recombines TRBV9 with TRBJ1-6; tentatively, D is TRBD1 (5 bases). The V gene's germline CDR1 is SGDLS and CDR2 YYNGEE. CDR3 length: 14 amino acids. Trimming cost V 0 bases and J 7 bases, with 8 bases left between them. CDR3 coding DNA: TGTGCCAGCAGCGTAGAACAGGCCAATTCACCCCTCCACTTT. As protein: CASSVEQANSPLHF.

The rearrangement joins TRBV6-2 or TRBV6-3 to TRBJ2-7; no reliable D call. The CDR3 sequence is 12 residues long. V shed 5 bases and J shed 2 bases, with 7 bases lying between them. CDR1 and CDR2 from the germline V gene are MNHEY and SVGEGT. CDR3 sequence: CASSPIAYEQYF. The CDR3 DNA sequence: TGTGCCAGCAGTCCAATTGCCTACGAGCAGTACTTC.

Many counts were recorded for this clonotype. The rearrangement uses TRBV27 and TRBJ2-3; weak D call: TRBD1 (6 bases). The CDR3 sequence is 15 residues long. The germline gives CDR1 MNHEY, CDR2 SMNVEV (reference sequence). V lost 2 bases to trimming and J lost 7 bases, with 16 bases between them. The CDR3 region is CASSLEHRAANTQYF. The CDR3 DNA sequence: TGTGCCAGCAGTTTAGAGCACAGGGCTGCTAATACGCAGTATTTT.

This rearrangement joins TRBV6-5 to TRBJ1-1, with D tentatively TRBD1 (5 bases). The CDR3 length is 18 residues. V was pared by 2 bases and J by 4 bases, with 23 bases between. The germline CDR1 and CDR2 sequences are MNHEY and SVGAGI. This chain's CDR3 is CASSYNPQSHLTVTEAFF. DNA for the CDR3: TGTGCCAGCAGTTACAACCCGCAGTCCCATTTGACAGTCACTGAAGCTTTCTTT.

Many counts were recorded for this clonotype. The chain employs TRBV4-2 and TRBJ2-1; possibly TRBD2 for D (5 bases). Trimming removed 4 bases at V and 4 bases at J, with 14 bases between. This CDR3 spans 15 amino acids. Germline V CDR1 and CDR2: LGHNA, YNFKEQ. CDR3 DNA sequence: TGTGCCAGCAGCCCTGAGGGCTTCAATTACAATGAGCAGTTCTTC. Amino acid sequence: CASSPEGFNYNEQFF.

For this clonotype: A read error may explain this, as a much larger clone is one base away. The V and J genes are TRBV12-3 or TRBV12-4 and TRBJ1-5; 9 bases align to TRBD1. The J call may be faulty, since TRBJ2-3 better matches the DNA end. The CDR3 length is 15 residues. CDR3 in amino acids: CASSLGQGPSLPQYF. The CDR3 DNA reads as TGTGCCAGCAGTCTCGGACAGGGGCCAAGTTTGCCCCAGTATTTT.

This clonotype was counted at least ten times. The genes are TRBV28 and TRBJ1-1; D is ambiguous. V was pared by 8 bases and J by 8 bases, with 18 bases between. Germline V gives CDR1 MDHEN, CDR2 SYDVKM. The CDR3 has 13 amino acids. CDR3 DNA: TGTGCCAGCGTGCCGGGAGCCCGATCGGAAGCTTTCTTT. Its protein is CASVPGARSEAFF.

This clonotype is labeled large. The gene calls are TRBV7-8 and TRBJ2-7; 10 bases agree with TRBD2. This CDR3 comprises 16 residues. Looked up from germline, CDR1 is SGHVS and CDR2 is FQNEAQ. V lost 5 bases, J lost 0 bases, and 7 bases stayed unmatched. The CDR3, as DNA: TGTGCCAGCAGCCCGAAACTAGCGGGGAACTCCTACGAGCAGTACTTC. Protein sequence: CASSPKLAGNSYEQYF.

This clonotype has a count of ten or more. J is TRBJ2-7 and V is TRBV30; TRBD1 aligns across 8 bases. Trimming took 2 bases from V and 6 from J; bases not matched to a gene: 6. The CDR3 spans 13 residues. Germline CDR1 GTSNPN, CDR2 SVGIG (reference sequence). The CDR3 spells CAWSWQGASEQYF. In DNA, the CDR3 is TGTGCCTGGAGTTGGCAGGGGGCTAGCGAGCAGTACTTC.

This clonotype showed up many times. The chain joins TRBV29-1 to TRBJ2-2; 9 bases align to TRBD1. The CDR3 covers 18 residues. J lost 3 bases, V lost 6 bases, and 17 bases had no gene match. From germline, CDR1 is SQVTM and CDR2 ANQGSEA. The CDR3 nucleotides are TGCAGCGTATCATTAAACAGGGGGCCGGGGGTCGACACCGGGGAGCTGTTTTTT. Translation gives CSVSLNRGPGVDTGELFF.

This clonotype turned up a few times. V and J are TRBV28 and TRBJ1-2, with D tentatively TRBD1 (6 bases). Germline V gene sequence: CDR1 MDHEN, CDR2 SYDVKM. The CDR3 length is 11 residues. The V gene lost 8 bases and the J gene lost 8 bases, with 12 bases spanning the gap. CDR3 nucleotide sequence: TGTGCCAGCTCCCGGGGGGCGGGCTACACCTTC. Its protein product is CASSRGAGYTF.

This clonotype was recorded many times. The rearrangement joins TRBV27 to TRBJ2-5, with 12 bases fitting TRBD2. This CDR3 has 15 amino acids. CDR1 is MNHEY and CDR2 is SMNVEV in the germline V gene (reference sequence). With 4 bases clipped from V and 5 bases from J, the junction kept 5 bases outside the gene matches. The CDR3 loop reads CASSSGTSGRETQYF. CDR3 bases: TGTGCCAGCAGTTCCGGGACTAGCGGGCGGGAGACCCAGTACTTC.

In this sample, this clonotype turned up many times. CDR3 DNA: TGTGCCACCCAATTACAGGGGGCACAGGGCTACACCTTC. It specifies CATQLQGAQGYTF. V usage is TRBV10-3 and J usage is TRBJ1-2; 9 nucleotides line up with TRBD1. The V gene's germline CDR1 is ENHRY and CDR2 SYGVKD. This CDR3 is 13 amino acids long. V was pared by 10 bases and J by 8 bases, with 11 bases of the junction left unmatched.

The sample holds a few counts of this clonotype. CDR3 nucleotides: TGTGCCAGCAGTGCGGGGGGGCCCTACGAGCAGTACTTC. Translation: CASSAGGPYEQYF. The V and J genes are TRBV27 and TRBJ2-7; 9 bases map to TRBD2. The germline V gene has CDR1 MNHEY and CDR2 SMNVEV (reference sequence). CDR3 length: 13 residues. V shed 5 bases, J shed 2 bases, and the junction held 1 base outside the gene matches.

The chain has TRBV12-3 or TRBV12-4 and TRBJ2-1, with D possibly TRBD1 on 6 matching bases. Trimming removed 6 bases from V and 0 bases from J, with 15 bases in between. The CDR3 is 16 amino acids. CDR3 sequence reads: CASRYSGTNSYNEQFF. Here the CDR3 DNA reads TGTGCCAGCAGATATTCCGGGACAAACTCCTACAATGAGCAGTTCTTC.

The chain carries TRBV20-1 and TRBJ2-1, with D maybe TRBD2 (6 bases). The CDR3 runs 16 residues. Trimming took 0 bases from V and 5 from J, leaving 17 bases between them. Per germline, CDR1 DFQATT and CDR2 SNEGSKA (reference sequence). The CDR3 loop is CSARDDGTHNHNEQFF. CDR3 nucleotides: TGCAGTGCTAGAGATGATGGGACTCATAATCACAATGAGCAGTTCTTC.